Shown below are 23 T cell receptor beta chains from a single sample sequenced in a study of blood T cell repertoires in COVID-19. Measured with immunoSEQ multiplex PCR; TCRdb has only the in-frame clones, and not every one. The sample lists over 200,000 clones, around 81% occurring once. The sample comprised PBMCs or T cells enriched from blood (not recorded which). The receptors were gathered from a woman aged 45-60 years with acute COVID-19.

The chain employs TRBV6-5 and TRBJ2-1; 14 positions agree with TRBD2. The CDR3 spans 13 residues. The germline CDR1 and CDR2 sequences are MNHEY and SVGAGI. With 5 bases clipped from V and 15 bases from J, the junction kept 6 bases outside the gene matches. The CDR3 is CASSPGLAGDRFF. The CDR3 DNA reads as TGTGCCAGCAGTCCGGGACTAGCGGGAGATCGGTTCTTC.

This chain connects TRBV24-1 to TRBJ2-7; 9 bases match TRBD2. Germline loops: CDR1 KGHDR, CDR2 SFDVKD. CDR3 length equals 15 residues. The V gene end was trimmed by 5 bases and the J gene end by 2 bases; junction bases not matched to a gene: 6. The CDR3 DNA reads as TGTGCCACCAGTGTCACGACTAGCGGCACCTACGAGCAGTACTTC. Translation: CATSVTTSGTYEQYF.

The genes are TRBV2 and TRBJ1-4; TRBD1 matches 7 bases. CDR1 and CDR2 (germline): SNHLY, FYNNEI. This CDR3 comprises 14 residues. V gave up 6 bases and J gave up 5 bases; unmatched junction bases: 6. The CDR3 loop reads CASSPGRGNEKLFF. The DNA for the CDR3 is TGTGCCAGCAGCCCCGGCAGGGGGAATGAAAAACTGTTTTTT.

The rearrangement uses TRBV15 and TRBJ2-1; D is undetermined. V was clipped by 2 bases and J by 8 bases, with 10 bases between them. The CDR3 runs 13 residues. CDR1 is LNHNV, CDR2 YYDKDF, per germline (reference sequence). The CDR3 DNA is TGTGCCACCAGCAGACCAACTCTGGATGAGCAGTTCTTC. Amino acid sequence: CATSRPTLDEQFF.

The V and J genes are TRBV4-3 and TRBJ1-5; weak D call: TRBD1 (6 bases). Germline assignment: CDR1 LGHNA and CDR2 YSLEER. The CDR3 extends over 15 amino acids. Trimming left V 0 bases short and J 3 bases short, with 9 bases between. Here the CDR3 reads CASSQEGAANQPQHF. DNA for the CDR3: TGCGCCAGCAGCCAAGAGGGGGCCGCCAATCAGCCCCAGCATTTT.

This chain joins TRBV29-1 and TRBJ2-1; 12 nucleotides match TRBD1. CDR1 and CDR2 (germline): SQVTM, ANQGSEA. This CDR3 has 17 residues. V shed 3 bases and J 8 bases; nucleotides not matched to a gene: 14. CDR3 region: CSVDRSLGTGGLDEQFF. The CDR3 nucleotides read TGCAGCGTTGACCGTTCTCTCGGGACAGGGGGCTTAGATGAGCAGTTCTTC.

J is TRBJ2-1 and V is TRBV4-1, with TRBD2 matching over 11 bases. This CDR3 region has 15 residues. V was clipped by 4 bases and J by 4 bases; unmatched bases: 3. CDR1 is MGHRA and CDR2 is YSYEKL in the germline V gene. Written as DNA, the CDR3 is TGCGCCAGCAGCCCCGGACTAGCGGGTTACAATGAGCAGTTCTTC. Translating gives CASSPGLAGYNEQFF.

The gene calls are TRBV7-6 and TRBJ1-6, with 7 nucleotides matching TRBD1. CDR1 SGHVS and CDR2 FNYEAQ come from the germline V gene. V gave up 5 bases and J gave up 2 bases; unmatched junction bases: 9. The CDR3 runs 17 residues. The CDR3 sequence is CASSKRDSGTYNSPLHF. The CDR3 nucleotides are TGTGCCAGCAGCAAACGGGACAGTGGGACCTATAATTCACCCCTCCACTTT.

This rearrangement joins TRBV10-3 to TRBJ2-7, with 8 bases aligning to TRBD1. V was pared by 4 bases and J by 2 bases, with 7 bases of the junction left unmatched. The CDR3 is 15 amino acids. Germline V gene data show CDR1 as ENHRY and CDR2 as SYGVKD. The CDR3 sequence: CAISGGGQGPYEQYF. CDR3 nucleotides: TGTGCCATCAGTGGAGGCGGACAGGGACCCTACGAGCAGTACTTC.

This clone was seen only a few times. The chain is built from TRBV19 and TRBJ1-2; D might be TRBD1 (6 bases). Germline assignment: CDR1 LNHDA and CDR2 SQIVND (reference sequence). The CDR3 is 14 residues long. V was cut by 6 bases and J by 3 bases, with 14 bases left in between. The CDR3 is CASSPGDDDYGYTF. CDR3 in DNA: TGTGCCAGTAGCCCAGGGGACGATGACTATGGCTACACCTTC. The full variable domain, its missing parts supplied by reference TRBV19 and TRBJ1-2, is DGGITQSPKYLFRKEGQNVTLSCEQNLNHDAMYWYRQDPGQGLRLIYYSQIVNDFQKGDIAEGYSVSREKKESFPLTVTSAQKNPTAFYLCASSPGDDDYGYTFGSGTRLTVV.

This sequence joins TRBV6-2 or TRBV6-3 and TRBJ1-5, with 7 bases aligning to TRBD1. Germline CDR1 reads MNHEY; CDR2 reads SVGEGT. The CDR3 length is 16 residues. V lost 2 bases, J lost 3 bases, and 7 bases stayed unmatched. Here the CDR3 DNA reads TGTGCCAGCAGTTACACGGGACAGAGAATCAATCAGCCCCAGCATTTT. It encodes CASSYTGQRINQPQHF.

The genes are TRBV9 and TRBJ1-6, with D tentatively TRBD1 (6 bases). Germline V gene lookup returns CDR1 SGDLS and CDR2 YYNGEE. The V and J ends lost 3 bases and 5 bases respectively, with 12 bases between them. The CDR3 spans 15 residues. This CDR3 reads CASSASQGNNSPLHF. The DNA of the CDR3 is TGTGCCAGCAGCGCCTCGCAGGGGAATAATTCACCCCTCCACTTT.

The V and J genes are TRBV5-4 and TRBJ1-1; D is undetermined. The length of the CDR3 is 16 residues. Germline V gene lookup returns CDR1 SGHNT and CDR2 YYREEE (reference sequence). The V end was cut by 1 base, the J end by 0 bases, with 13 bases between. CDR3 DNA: TGTGCCAGCAGCTTGACGGCAGGTTACATGAACACTGAAGCTTTCTTT. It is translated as CASSLTAGYMNTEAFF.

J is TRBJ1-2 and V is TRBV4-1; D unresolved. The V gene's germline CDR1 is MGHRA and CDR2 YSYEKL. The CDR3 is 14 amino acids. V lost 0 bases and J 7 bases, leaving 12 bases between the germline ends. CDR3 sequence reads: CASSQDRTAGGYTF. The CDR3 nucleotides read TGCGCCAGCAGCCAAGACAGAACAGCTGGTGGCTACACCTTC.

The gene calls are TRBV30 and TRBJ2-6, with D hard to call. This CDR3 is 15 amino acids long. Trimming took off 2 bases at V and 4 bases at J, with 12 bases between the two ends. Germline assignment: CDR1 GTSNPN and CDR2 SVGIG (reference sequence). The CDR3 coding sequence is TGTGCCTGGAGTCTCCAACAGACCGGGGCCAACGTCCTGACTTTC. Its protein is CAWSLQQTGANVLTF.

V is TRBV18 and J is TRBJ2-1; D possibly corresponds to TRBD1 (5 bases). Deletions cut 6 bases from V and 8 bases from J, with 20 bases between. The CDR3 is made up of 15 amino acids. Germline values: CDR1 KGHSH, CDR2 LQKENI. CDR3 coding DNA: TGTGCCAGCTCGCACCGGAGACAGAAGGGCGATGAGCAGTTCTTC. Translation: CASSHRRQKGDEQFF.

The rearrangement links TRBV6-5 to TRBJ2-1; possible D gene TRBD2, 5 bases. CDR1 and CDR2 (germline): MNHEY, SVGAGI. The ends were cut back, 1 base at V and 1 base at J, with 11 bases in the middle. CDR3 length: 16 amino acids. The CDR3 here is CASSYFAGASYNEQFF. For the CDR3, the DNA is TGTGCCAGCAGTTACTTCGCGGGTGCATCCTACAATGAGCAGTTCTTC.

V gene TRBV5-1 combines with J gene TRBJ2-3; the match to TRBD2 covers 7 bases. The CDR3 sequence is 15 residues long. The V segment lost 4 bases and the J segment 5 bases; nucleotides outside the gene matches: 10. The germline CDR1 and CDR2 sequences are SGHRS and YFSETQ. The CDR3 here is CASSIGTTIGDTQYF. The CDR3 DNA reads TGCGCCAGCAGCATCGGGACTACCATTGGAGATACGCAGTATTTT.

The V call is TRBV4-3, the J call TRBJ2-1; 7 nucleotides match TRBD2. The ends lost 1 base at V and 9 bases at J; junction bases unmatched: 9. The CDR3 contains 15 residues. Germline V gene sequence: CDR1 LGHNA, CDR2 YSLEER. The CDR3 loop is CASSQGGGRSSEQFF. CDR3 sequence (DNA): TGCGCCAGCAGCCAAGGGGGCGGGAGAAGTAGTGAGCAGTTCTTC.

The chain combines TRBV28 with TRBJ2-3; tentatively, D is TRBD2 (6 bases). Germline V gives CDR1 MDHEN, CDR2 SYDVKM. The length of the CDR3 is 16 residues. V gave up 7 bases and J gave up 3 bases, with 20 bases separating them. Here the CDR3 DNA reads TGTGCCAGCATCCCCGCCCGGGGGTGGTCTACAGATACGCAGTATTTT. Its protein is CASIPARGWSTDTQYF.

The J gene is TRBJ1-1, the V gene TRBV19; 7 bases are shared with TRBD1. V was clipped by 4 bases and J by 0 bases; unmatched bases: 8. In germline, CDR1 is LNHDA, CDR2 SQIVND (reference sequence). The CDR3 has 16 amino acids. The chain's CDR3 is CASSNTGVGLNTEAFF. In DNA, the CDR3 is TGTGCCAGTAGTAATACAGGGGTAGGGCTGAACACTGAAGCTTTCTTT.

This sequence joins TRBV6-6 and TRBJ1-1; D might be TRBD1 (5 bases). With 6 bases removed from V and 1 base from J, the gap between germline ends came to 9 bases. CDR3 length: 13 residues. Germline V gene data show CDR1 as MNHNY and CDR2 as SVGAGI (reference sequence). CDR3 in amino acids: CASSWGENTEAFF. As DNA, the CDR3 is TGTGCCAGCAGCTGGGGGGAGAACACTGAAGCTTTCTTT.

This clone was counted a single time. The CDR3 region has the DNA TGTGCCAGCAGCTCCTTGACGGGCTCCTACGAGCAGTACTTC. This sequence encodes CASSSLTGSYEQYF. The chain links TRBV7-2 to TRBJ2-7; D unresolved. Trimming removed 4 bases from V and 0 bases from J, with 10 bases in between. The CDR3 extends over 14 amino acids. Per the germline V gene, CDR1 is SGHTA and CDR2 is FQGNSA. Combining the CDR3 with reference TRBV7-2 and TRBJ2-7 gives the whole variable domain GAGVSQSPSNKVTEKGKDVELRCDPISGHTALYWYRQSLGQGLEFLIYFQGNSAPDKSGLPSDRFSAERTGGSVSTLTIQRTQQEDSAVYLCASSSLTGSYEQYFGPGTRLTVT.